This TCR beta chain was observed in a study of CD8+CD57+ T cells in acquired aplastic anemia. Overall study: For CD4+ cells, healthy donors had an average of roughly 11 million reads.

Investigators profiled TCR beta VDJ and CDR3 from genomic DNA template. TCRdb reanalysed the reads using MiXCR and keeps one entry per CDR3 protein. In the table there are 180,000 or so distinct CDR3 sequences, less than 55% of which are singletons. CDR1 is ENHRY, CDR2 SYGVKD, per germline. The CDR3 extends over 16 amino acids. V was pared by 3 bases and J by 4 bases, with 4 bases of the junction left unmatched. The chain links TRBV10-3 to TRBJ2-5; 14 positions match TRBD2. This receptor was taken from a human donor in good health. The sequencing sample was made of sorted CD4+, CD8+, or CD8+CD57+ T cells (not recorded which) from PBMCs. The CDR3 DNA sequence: TGTGCCATCAGTGAAGGGACTAGCGGGAGCGCAGAGACCCAGTACTTC. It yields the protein CAISEGTSGSAETQYF.